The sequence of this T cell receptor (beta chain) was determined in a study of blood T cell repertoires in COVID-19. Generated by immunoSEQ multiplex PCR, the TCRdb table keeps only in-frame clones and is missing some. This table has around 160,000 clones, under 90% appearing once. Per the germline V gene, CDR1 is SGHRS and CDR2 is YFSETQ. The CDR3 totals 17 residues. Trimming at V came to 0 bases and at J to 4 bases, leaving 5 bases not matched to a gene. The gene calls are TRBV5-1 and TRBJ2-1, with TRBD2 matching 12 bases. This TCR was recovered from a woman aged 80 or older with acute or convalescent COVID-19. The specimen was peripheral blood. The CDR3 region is CASSLVGLAGAYNEQFF. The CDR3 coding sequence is TGCGCCAGCAGCTTGGTGGGACTAGCGGGCGCTTACAATGAGCAGTTCTTC.